The 7 T cell receptor beta chains in this list originate from one sample, sequenced in a study. Treg sorting used a CD4+CD25+CD127-/low gate. TCRdb recomputed calls from the 5' RACE reads with MiXCR, one row per CDR3 protein. The sample records 11,000 or so distinct CDR3 sequences, around a quarter being singletons. Sequencing was performed on Tregs sorted from a lymph node. These receptors originate from a female donor with breast cancer.

Sample share makes this clonotype medium-sized. The chain carries TRBV5-1 and TRBJ1-3; D remains ambiguous. Germline V gene sequence: CDR1 SGHRS, CDR2 YFSETQ. Trimming pared 5 bases from V and 3 bases from J, leaving 15 bases between. CDR3 length: 15 amino acids. The CDR3 sequence: CASRPDLAVGNTIYF. The CDR3 DNA reads as TGCGCCAGCAGACCAGATTTGGCGGTTGGAAACACCATATATTTT.

As regards this clonotype: It is likely a read error, because the conserved phenylalanine at the end of the CDR3 is missing. V and J are TRBV4-1 and TRBJ1-1, with a weak D call TRBD1 (6 bases). V dropped 4 bases and J dropped 1 base, with 13 bases sitting between them. This CDR3 contains 15 residues. Germline V gives CDR1 MGHRA, CDR2 YSYEKL. The CDR3 DNA sequence: TGCGCCAGCAGCCGACCGATGGACAGGAACACTGAAGCTTTCCTT. It yields the protein CASSRPMDRNTEAFL.

The chain recombines TRBV5-1 with TRBJ2-1; D is tentatively TRBD1 or TRBD2 (5 bases each). Germline CDR1 SGHRS, CDR2 YFSETQ. The CDR3 consists of 15 residues. V was clipped by 0 bases and J by 9 bases, with 16 bases between them. The CDR3 spells CASSLARGSSIEQFF. CDR3 DNA: TGCGCCAGCAGCTTGGCCCGGGGCTCCTCGATTGAGCAGTTCTTC. Complete variable domain (other parts from reference TRBV5-1 and TRBJ2-1): KAGVTQTPRYLIKTRGQQVTLSCSPISGHRSVSWYQQTPGQGLQFLFEYFSETQRNKGNFPGRFSGRQFSNSRSEMNVSTLELGDSALYLCASSLARGSSIEQFFGPGTRLTVL.

On this clonotype itself: This may be a read error: a much more frequent sequence differs by one nucleotide. The chain recombines TRBV12-3 or TRBV12-4 with TRBJ2-1, with a possible D match to TRBD1 (6 bases). The CDR3 runs to 14 residues. CDR3 sequence (DNA): TGTGCCAACAGTTTCAGGGCAGGGGACAATGAGCAGTTCTTC. Translation gives CANSFRAGDNEQFF.

This clonotype is medium-sized by share. The chain has TRBV7-9 and TRBJ1-2; D not resolved. Between the trimmed V and J ends, which lost 3 bases and 4 bases, there was a span of 15 bases. The CDR3 length is 15 residues. CDR1 and CDR2 (germline): SEHNR, FQNEAQ (reference sequence). The CDR3 nucleotides read TGTGCCAGCAGCTTGCAGCATGTAATATTCTATGGCTACACCTTC. This codes for CASSLQHVIFYGYTF.

Only a few counts were recorded for this clonotype. This chain links TRBV29-1 with TRBJ2-1, with D tentatively TRBD2 (5 bases). Trimming left V 7 bases short and J 0 bases short, with 16 bases between. The CDR3 is 15 residues long. Per germline, CDR1 SQVTM and CDR2 ANQGSEA. The CDR3 bases are TGCAGCGCTTTGGGATCGGGGTTCTCCTACAATGAGCAGTTCTTC. This translates into CSALGSGFSYNEQFF.

This clonotype has ten or more counts. The chain carries TRBV5-1 and TRBJ2-3; possibly TRBD2 for D (5 bases). CDR3 length: 14 amino acids. The germline CDR1 and CDR2 sequences are SGHRS and YFSETQ. V lost 4 bases and J lost 6, with 15 bases in between. The CDR3 reads CASSRTYLRDTQYF. The CDR3 DNA sequence: TGCGCCAGCAGCCGGACTTACCTTCGGGATACGCAGTATTTT.